These T cell receptor beta chains were read from a single sample in a study of shared clonotypes between healthy human individuals. The method was immunoSEQ multiplex PCR; TCRdb's version includes in-frame clones alone and lacks a portion of them. This table has 950,000 to 1,200,000 clones, 60% to 85% appearing once. Source material: memory CD4+ T cells from PBMCs. The receptors were gathered from a man aged 18 to 30 in good health. Some clones in this sample may be carry-over from other donors' samples. The conserved cysteine and the conserved F or W are not part of the CDR3 here.

TRBV28	TRBJ2-7	ASSLTLSGVYEQY
TRBV19	TRBJ2-3	ASSISGDTQY
TRBV5-1	TRBJ2-5	ASSLDGRGEETQY
TRBV27	TRBJ2-3	ASSIRAAGTFADTQY
TRBV15	TRBJ2-1	ATSRDPPGQGARNEQF
TRBV5-4	TRBJ2-7	ASSLTGGGYEQY
TRBV6-6	TRBJ2-3	ASSDRGRVTDTQY
TRBV7-9	TRBJ2-1	ASSLRWFGPGLAANEQF
TRBV27	TRBJ2-7	ASSSGQPGSYEQY
TRBV4-3	TRBJ2-3	ASSPGTDPVTDTQY
TRBV28	TRBJ2-5	ASSKAGGQETQY
TRBV6-5	TRBJ1-5	ASSSFGRGGQPQH
TRBV4-1	TRBJ1-5	ASSQGDRGGLGQPQH
TRBV7-3	TRBJ2-5	ASSLRSSEETQY
TRBV30	TRBJ1-3	AWSLGQRSSGNTIY
TRBV10-3	TRBJ1-1	AIAPTGTNTEAF
TRBV5-4	TRBJ2-5	ASSLIQQETQY
TRBV5-1	TRBJ1-4	ASSAVARGEKLF
TRBV10-3	TRBJ1-1	AISSTPGGNTEAF
TRBV7-3	TRBJ2-5	ASSVGTSGRAGETQY
TRBV11-2	TRBJ2-4	ASSPVGLAKNIQY
TRBV5-6	TRBJ2-7	ASSLGPTRPGHEQY
TRBV7-9	TRBJ2-6	ASSPTGGAGANVLT
TRBV28	TRBJ2-1	ASRGGTSPRSYNEQF
TRBV7-8	TRBJ2-7	ASSPGAGLYEQY
TRBV28	TRBJ1-2	AVGPSTDYGYT
TRBV28	TRBJ2-2	ASRGQGAGGELF
TRBV4-3	TRBJ2-3	ASSQGPGGVDTQY
TRBV5-1	TRBJ2-5	ASSSPQVETQY
TRBV5-5	TRBJ1-5	ASSSLIGTGDQPQH
TRBV7-2	TRBJ1-5	ASSLGGQPRSPQH
TRBV19	TRBJ1-1	ATSELGGGNF
TRBV7-9	TRBJ1-1	ASSLGIGGYLTEAF